This T cell receptor (beta chain) was retrieved from a study of regulatory T cells in long-lasting Graves disease (dated by TCRdb to about 2021). Notes on the research overall: Newly diagnosed Graves' disease patients had taken antithyroid drugs for less than 3 months. Patients with persistent Graves' disease were compared with patients with newly diagnosed Graves' disease using TCR sequencing and RNA sequencing of peripheral blood. The study took place in China and was registered as a clinical trial. A total of around 35 samples underwent TCR sequencing, from roughly 13 patients with persistent Graves' disease and 20 patients with newly diagnosed Graves' disease.

General findings and caveats noted by the study authors: The small sample size was acknowledged by the authors as a limitation that may reduce accuracy. Only peripheral blood was studied, because thyroid tissue, the primary lesion, was inaccessible. Persistent Graves' disease patients showed lower TCR Shannon entropy and fewer highly expanded clones than newly diagnosed patients, suggesting clonal expansion. Persistent patients shared more public clonotypes among themselves (around 2,700) than newly diagnosed patients did (about 970). TRBV28, TRBJ1-2 and TRBJ2-5 were preferentially used in persistent disease, while TRBV20-1 and TRBJ2-1 were favored in newly diagnosed disease. Sequencing and analysis were limited to the TCR beta chain.

V gives up 2 bases and J gives up 5 bases, and the segment between their germline ends measures 15 bases. The CDR3 sequence holds 15 residues, the cysteine and phenylalanine included. Kept here is only the CDR3 DNA, which spans 45 bases and is read in frame from base 1. Per the publication, the time point label means: newly diagnosed GD, antithyroid drugs for less than 3 months. For both TCR sequencing and RNA sequencing, RNA was extracted from PBMCs in TRIzol. The diagnosis of Graves' disease followed American Thyroid Association guidelines. Patients were recruited from an endocrinology department in Xi'an, China. Each patient gave about 8.1 milliliters of peripheral blood, collected in an EDTA anticoagulant tube. PBMCs were isolated by Ficoll Paque Plus density gradient separation without further T cell sorting. RNA quality was checked with an Agilent 2100 Bioanalyzer and agarose gel, and concentration with a NanoDrop 2000.

The method was multiplex PCR. This sample was sequenced with an Illumina HiSeq 4000. TCR beta libraries were built with iRepertoire HTBI primers and Arm-PCR amplification of CDR3 regions. Before sequencing, the PCR products went through gel purification. As for the original processing: A total of 62 TRBV and 14 TRBJ segments were identified across samples and were used for gene usage analysis of CDR3 amino acid clonotypes. Filtered high-quality paired reads were merged into contigs using COPE and FqMerger. Contigs were aligned with BLAST to IMGT TRBV, TRBD and TRBJ reference genes, and CDR3 was defined per IMGT. Highly expanded clones were defined as clonotypes with a frequency above 0.1%. Shannon entropy served as the measure of repertoire diversity, while the Gini coefficient captured V-J evenness. Public clonotypes were defined as clonotypes shared by more than one individual. TCRdb's own reprocessing of the public reads used fastp at Q25 and MiXCR and kept productive beta chains. Every entry covers one CDR3 protein and lists the most common genes and DNA from its rows. The authors' filters were not applied to this entry. The sample contains fewer than 650,000 distinct CDR3 sequences, 16% of them found a single time. About 20% of the sample goes to the ten largest clones.

This clonotype was seen ten or more times. Its antigen is still unknown. No base quality information exists; no much larger clone differs at one position. This sample was shared with a second study, whose subject was T cells in Graves' hyperthyroidism and ophthalmopathy. That second report states: Stable Graves' hyperthyroidism was defined as the absence of progression to ophthalmopathy over 18 months of follow-up. Hyperthyroidism patients were newly diagnosed, had a disease duration of under 2 months, and were aged 18 to 65 years. Patients with uncontrolled infections, other autoimmune diseases, pregnancy or lactation were excluded. Diagnoses were based on clinical symptoms, serum thyroxine and TRAb, thyroid ultrasound and orbital computed tomography. The TCR CDR3 was subjected to a first round of RT-PCR using the HTBI primer set and the Qiagen OneStep RT-PCR kit. Blood samples also contained most of the expanded thyroid clonotypes (frequency above 0.001), which suggests that blood repertoires may reflect thyroid immune responses. A model built on a 13 V-J signature distinguished ophthalmopathy from stable hyperthyroidism, reaching 85% to 90% sensitivity and 81.08% specificity in cross-validation and 80%/75% in testing. During validation, the model predicted progression to ophthalmopathy a median of about 5.9 months ahead of onset, with 70.59% sensitivity and around 73% specificity. To identify distinguishing TCR V-J signatures, a discovery cohort of around 98 patients was used, comprising roughly 45 with Graves' ophthalmopathy and some 57 with stable Graves' hyperthyroidism. Prospective prediction of ophthalmopathy was tested in an independent validation cohort consisting of about 20 hyperthyroidism patients and around 16 patients who later progressed to ophthalmopathy. The 80 to 100 discovery patients were randomly divided into training and test sets at a 7:3 ratio. The study also compared thyroid tissue and blood T-cell repertoires from 6 or 7 Graves' hyperthyroidism patients. After blood sampling, hyperthyroidism patients were treated with methimazole at a starting dose of 30 mg daily, and ophthalmopathy patients were treated with high-dose intravenous methylprednisolone. Libraries were constructed in a second round of multiplex PCR, after which size selection and purification were performed. The libraries were sequenced on an Illumina HiSeq2000 using paired-end 100 bp reads. SOAPnuke was used to process the raw data, throwing out any read that contained adapters or uncalled bases, had a mean Phred below 15, or lacked an exact constant-primer or identifier match. COPE v1.2.5 was used to merge the high-quality paired reads, and each unique nucleotide sequence was defined as a clonotype. MiTCR v1.1 was used to align clonotypes to the IMGT TRBV, TRBD and TRBJ reference segments. The analysis included only V-J combinations with a frequency above 0.0001, which together covered 99.2% of the repertoires. The TCS score was defined as F50 (clonal expansion) divided by E x V (chaos), with BLOSUM62-based TCRdist calculated between CDR3 peptides within each V-J. Welch's t-statistics and random forest reduced just over 500 V-J features to 10 to 15, which were used in a naive Bayes classifier (R e1071). No statistical method was used to set the sample size in advance, and investigators knew the group allocation. According to the paper, TCR Vbeta CDR3 sequencing was carried out on approximately 140 peripheral blood samples, which came from over 40 ophthalmopathy, under 85 hyperthyroidism and around 17 progressor patients.

The source is a woman in her thirties with Graves disease. Donor details come from another sample of the same person, matched by shared clones. The sequence is built from TRBV12-3 or TRBV12-4 and TRBJ2-5; matching of 6 bases hints at TRBD1 as the D gene. Sequences were derived from peripheral blood mononuclear cells (PBMCs), sampled at new diagnosis, from a patient treated with antithyroid drugs. This receptor has the CDR3 CASSLITGKRETQYF. The DNA sequence is as follows: TGTGCCAGCAGTTTAATAACAGGGAAGAGGGAGACCCAGTACTTC.